One and the same sample provided the 14 T cell receptor beta chains below, sequenced in a study of regulatory T cells in long-lasting Graves disease. HTBI primers from iRepertoire and Arm-PCR of CDR3 regions yielded the TCR beta libraries. TCRdb passed the multiplex PCR reads through MiXCR, listing each CDR3 protein once. The sample holds 300,000 to 400,000 distinct CDR3 sequences, over 15% seen once. The time point is: newly diagnosed GD, antithyroid drugs for less than 3 months. The authors made the TCR library using RNA they extracted from PBMCs. These same records also appear under a second study, on T cells in Graves' hyperthyroidism and ophthalmopathy.

Sample: peripheral blood mononuclear cells (PBMCs), taken at new diagnosis, from a patient treated with antithyroid drugs. Receptors were obtained from a man in his forties or fifties with Graves disease.

This clonotype was observed many times. V gene TRBV28 combines with J gene TRBJ1-2; no clear D gene. The V gene lost 1 base and the J gene lost 8 bases, with 8 bases spanning the gap. Germline assignment: CDR1 MDHEN and CDR2 SYDVKM. This CDR3 is built from 12 residues. The CDR3 spells CASSLLSGGYTF. CDR3 nucleotide sequence: TGTGCCAGCAGTTTATTATCTGGGGGCTACACCTTC.

This clonotype has a count of ten or more. The chain carries TRBV18 and TRBJ2-3; TRBD1 matches 7 bases. J gave up 4 bases and V 1 base, and 5 bases lay outside the gene matches. The CDR3 sequence is 15 residues long. Germline CDR1 KGHSH, CDR2 LQKENI. The CDR3 protein is CASSPRQGYADTQYF. The CDR3 region has the DNA TGTGCCAGCTCACCACGACAGGGTTACGCAGATACGCAGTATTTT.

This chain connects TRBV27 to TRBJ2-2; 10 bases fit TRBD1. The V gene end was trimmed by 5 bases and the J gene end by 3 bases; junction bases not matched to a gene: 3. CDR3 length: 15 amino acids. Germline V gene lookup returns CDR1 MNHEY and CDR2 SMNVEV (reference sequence). CDR3 residues: CASSRDRGDTGELFF. In DNA, the CDR3 is TGTGCCAGCAGTAGGGACAGGGGTGACACCGGGGAGCTGTTTTTT.

This chain links TRBV18 with TRBJ2-1; 7 nucleotides align to TRBD1. The CDR3 has 16 residues. CDR1 and CDR2 from the germline V gene are KGHSH and LQKENI. J lost 0 bases, V lost 3 bases, and 5 bases had no gene match. The CDR3 loop is CASSPADRSSYNEQFF. As DNA, the CDR3 is TGTGCCAGCTCACCGGCGGACAGGAGCTCCTACAATGAGCAGTTCTTC.

This clonotype was picked up a small number of times. The V gene is TRBV11-2, the J gene TRBJ1-1, with 12 bases aligning to TRBD1. Germline CDR1 and CDR2: SGHAT and FQNNGV. V was pared by 5 bases and J by 6 bases, with 7 bases of the junction left unmatched. The CDR3 totals 15 residues. The CDR3 coding sequence is TGTGCCAGCAGCCGGGAGGGACAGGGGGCCTCTGAAGCTTTCTTT. This codes for CASSREGQGASEAFF. Based on the CDR3 plus reference TRBV11-2 and TRBJ1-1, the full variable domain is EAGVAQSPRYKIIEKRQSVAFWCNPISGHATLYWYQQILGQGPKLLIQFQNNGVVDDSQLPKDRFSAERLKGVDSTLKIQPAKLEDSAVYLCASSREGQGASEAFFGQGTRLTVV.

This clonotype was picked up many times. This chain links TRBV2 with TRBJ2-5; 7 nucleotides match TRBD2. V lost 6 bases and J lost 5; bases outside the gene matches: 6. The germline V gene has CDR1 SNHLY and CDR2 FYNNEI. The CDR3 is made up of 13 amino acids. In DNA, the CDR3 is TGTGCCAGCAGCCCGACTAGCCTGGAGACCCAGTACTTC. Translating gives CASSPTSLETQYF.

This clonotype was observed at least ten times. V usage is TRBV2 and J usage is TRBJ1-4; D is unclear. The CDR3 is 14 residues long. The V end was cut by 6 bases, the J end by 8 bases, with 16 bases between. CDR1 and CDR2 (germline): SNHLY, FYNNEI. CDR3 amino acids: CASREYRAGEKLFF. CDR3 bases: TGTGCCAGCAGGGAGTACCGAGCCGGCGAAAAACTGTTTTTT.

The sample holds a few counts of this clonotype. V gene TRBV12-3 or TRBV12-4 combines with J gene TRBJ1-5; TRBD1 matches 11 bases. Trimming cost V 0 bases and J 6 bases; bases outside gene matches: 7. CDR3 length: 17 amino acids. CDR3 region: CASSLALGTGGLQPQHF. As DNA, the CDR3 is TGTGCCAGCAGTTTAGCGTTGGGGACAGGGGGGCTTCAGCCCCAGCATTTT.

This clonotype was detected ten times or more. CDR3 amino acids: CATRVQVRTEAFF. In nucleotides, the CDR3 is TGTGCCACCAGGGTCCAGGTCCGGACTGAAGCTTTCTTT. The chain combines TRBV15 with TRBJ1-1; no clear D. The CDR3 consists of 13 residues. Trimming shortened V by 6 bases and J by 5 bases, and 13 bases separated the two germline ends. CDR1 and CDR2 from the germline V gene are LNHNV and YYDKDF (reference sequence). Based on the CDR3 plus reference TRBV15 and TRBJ1-1, the full variable domain is DAMVIQNPRYQVTQFGKPVTLSCSQTLNHNVMYWYQQKSSQAPKLLFHYYDKDFNNEADTPDNFQSRRPNTSFCFLDIRSPGLGDTAMYLCATRVQVRTEAFFGQGTRLTVV.

This clonotype was counted ten times or more. The chain couples TRBV12-3 or TRBV12-4 to TRBJ1-2; D is unclear. V was clipped by 1 base and J by 5 bases, with 11 bases between them. The CDR3 extends over 14 amino acids. CDR3 bases: TGTGCCAGCAGTTTAGGGGCGAGGAGGTATGGCTACACCTTC. Its protein is CASSLGARRYGYTF.

The chain recombines TRBV4-2 with TRBJ2-5; D gene uncertain. Trimming left V 5 bases short and J 1 base short, with 11 bases between. This CDR3 is 14 amino acids long. CDR1 and CDR2 from the germline V gene are LGHNA and YNFKEQ. CDR3 residues: CASSFGPGQETQYF. The DNA for the CDR3 is TGTGCCAGCAGCTTCGGGCCCGGCCAAGAGACCCAGTACTTC.

This clonotype came up many times. J is TRBJ2-7 and V is TRBV7-9; possibly TRBD2 for D (6 bases). This CDR3 contains 13 residues. CDR1 and CDR2 from the germline V gene are SEHNR and FQNEAQ (reference sequence). The germline V and J ends were trimmed by 5 bases and 7 bases, with 15 bases remaining between them. Here the CDR3 reads CASSPPTRREQYF. The CDR3 DNA reads TGTGCCAGCAGCCCTCCGACTAGGAGGGAGCAGTACTTC.

The table lists this clonotype with many counts. The V gene is TRBV10-3, the J gene TRBJ2-5; 8 bases are shared with TRBD1. V was clipped by 6 bases and J by 2 bases; unmatched bases: 5. The germline gives CDR1 ENHRY, CDR2 SYGVKD. The CDR3 is made up of 14 amino acids. The CDR3 spells CAISQGQEQETQYF. In nucleotides, the CDR3 is TGTGCCATCAGCCAGGGACAGGAACAAGAGACCCAGTACTTC.

V is TRBV2 and J is TRBJ2-1; weak D call: TRBD2 (5 bases). The V gene lost 4 bases and the J gene lost 7 bases, with 8 bases spanning the gap. Germline CDR1 is SNHLY and CDR2 is FYNNEI. The CDR3 totals 12 residues. The CDR3: CASSGTGNEQFF. The CDR3 coding sequence is TGTGCCAGCAGTGGGACTGGGAATGAGCAGTTCTTC.